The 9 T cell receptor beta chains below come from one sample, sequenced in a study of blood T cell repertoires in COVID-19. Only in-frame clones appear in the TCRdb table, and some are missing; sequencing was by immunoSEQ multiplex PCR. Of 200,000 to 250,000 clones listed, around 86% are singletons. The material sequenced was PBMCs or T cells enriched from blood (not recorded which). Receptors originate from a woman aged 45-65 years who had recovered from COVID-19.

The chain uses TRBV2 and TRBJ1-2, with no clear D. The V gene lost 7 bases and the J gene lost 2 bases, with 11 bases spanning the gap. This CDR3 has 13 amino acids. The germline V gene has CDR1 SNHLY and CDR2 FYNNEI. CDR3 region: CASTGAGNYGYTF. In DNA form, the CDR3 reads TGTGCCAGCACTGGTGCCGGGAACTATGGCTACACCTTC.

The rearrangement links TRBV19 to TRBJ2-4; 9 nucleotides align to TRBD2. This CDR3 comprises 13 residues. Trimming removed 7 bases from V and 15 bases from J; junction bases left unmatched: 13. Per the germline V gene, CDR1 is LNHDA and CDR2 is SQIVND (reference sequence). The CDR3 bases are TGTGCCAGTATGGGACTAGCTCTAATGCGGCTGTACTTC. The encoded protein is CASMGLALMRLYF. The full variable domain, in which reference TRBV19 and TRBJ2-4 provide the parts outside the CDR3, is DGGITQSPKYLFRKEGQNVTLSCEQNLNHDAMYWYRQDPGQGLRLIYYSQIVNDFQKGDIAEGYSVSREKKESFPLTVTSAQKNPTAFYLCASMGLALMRLYFGAGTRLSVL.

CDR3 nucleotides: TGTGCCAGCAGTTACTCGGGCAGCTTTCTGAACGAGCAGTACTTC. It codes for CASSYSGSFLNEQYF. The chain combines TRBV6-5 with TRBJ2-7; no clear D gene. Germline-derived CDR1 and CDR2 are MNHEY and SVGAGI. CDR3 length: 15 residues. The V end lost 0 bases, the J end lost 5 bases, and 14 bases lay between the germline ends.

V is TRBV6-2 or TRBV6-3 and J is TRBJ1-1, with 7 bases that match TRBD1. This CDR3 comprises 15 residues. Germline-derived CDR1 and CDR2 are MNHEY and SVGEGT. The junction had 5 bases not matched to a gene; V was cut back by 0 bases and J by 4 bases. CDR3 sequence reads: CASSYSIQGGTEAFF. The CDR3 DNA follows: TGTGCCAGCAGTTACTCCATCCAGGGGGGCACTGAAGCTTTCTTT.

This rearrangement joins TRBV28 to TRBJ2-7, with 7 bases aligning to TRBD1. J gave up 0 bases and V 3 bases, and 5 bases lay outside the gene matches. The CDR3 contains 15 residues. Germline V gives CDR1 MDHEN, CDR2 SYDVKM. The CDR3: CASSLPRDSSYEQYF. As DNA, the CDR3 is TGTGCCAGCAGTTTGCCCCGGGACAGCTCCTACGAGCAGTACTTC.

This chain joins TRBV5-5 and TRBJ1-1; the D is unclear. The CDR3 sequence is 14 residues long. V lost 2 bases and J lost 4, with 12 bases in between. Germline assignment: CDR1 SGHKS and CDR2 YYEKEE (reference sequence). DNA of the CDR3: TGTGCCAGCAGCTTCAGTGGGAGGCCCACTGAAGCTTTCTTT. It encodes CASSFSGRPTEAFF. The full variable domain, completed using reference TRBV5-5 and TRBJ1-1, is DAGVTQSPTHLIKTRGQQVTLRCSPISGHKSVSWYQQVLGQGPQFIFQYYEKEERGRGNFPDRFSARQFPNYSSELNVNALLLGDSALYLCASSFSGRPTEAFFGQGTRLTVV.

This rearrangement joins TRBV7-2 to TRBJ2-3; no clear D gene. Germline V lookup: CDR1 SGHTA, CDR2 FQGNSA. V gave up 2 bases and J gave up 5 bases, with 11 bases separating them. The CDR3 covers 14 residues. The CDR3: CASSLFVPRDTQYF. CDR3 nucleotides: TGTGCCAGCAGCTTATTTGTTCCCCGAGATACGCAGTATTTT.

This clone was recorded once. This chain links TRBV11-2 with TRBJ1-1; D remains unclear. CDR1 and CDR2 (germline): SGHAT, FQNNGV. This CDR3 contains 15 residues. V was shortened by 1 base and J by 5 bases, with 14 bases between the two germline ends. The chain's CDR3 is CASSLVRGLGTEAFF. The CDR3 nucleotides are TGTGCCAGCAGCTTAGTGAGAGGGCTAGGGACTGAAGCTTTCTTT.

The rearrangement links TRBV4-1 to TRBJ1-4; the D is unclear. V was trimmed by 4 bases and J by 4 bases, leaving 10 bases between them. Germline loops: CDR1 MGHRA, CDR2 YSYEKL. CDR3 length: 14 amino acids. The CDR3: CASSPLAYNEKLFF. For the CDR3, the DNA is TGCGCCAGCAGCCCCCTAGCCTATAATGAAAAACTGTTTTTT.